This T cell receptor (beta chain) appears in the sequencing data of a study of breast tumors, draining lymph nodes, adjacent tissues. TCRdb itself ran the multiplex PCR reads through MiXCR, one entry per CDR3 protein. The sample records 150,000 to 200,000 distinct CDR3 sequences, roughly a third being singletons. This clonotype came up many times. Its antigen is not known. The germline CDR1 and CDR2 sequences are DFQATT and SNEGSKA (reference sequence). This CDR3 spans 14 amino acids. V lost 0 bases and J 6 bases, leaving 9 bases between the germline ends. Study-wide points: Findings are consistent with lymph node origin and intratumoral expansion of most tumor T cells.

Breast cancer patients provided tissue from their axillary draining lymph nodes. The chain recombines TRBV20-1 with TRBJ1-6, with D unclear. The sequencing sample was made of axillary lymph node tissue. The sequence was obtained from a female donor with breast cancer. Some clones in this sample may be carry-over from other donors' samples. CDR3 in DNA: TGCAGTGCTAGAGATTCTCAGCTTAATTCACCCCTCCACTTT. Translation gives CSARDSQLNSPLHF.